These 19 T cell receptor beta chains originate from one sample sequenced in a study of sequential checkpoint blockade in melanoma. Profiled with immunoSEQ multiplex PCR; TCRdb holds only in-frame clones, not every one. This table holds roughly 13,000 clones, less than 55% found once. Sample treatment: randomized to nivolumab then ipilimumab (arm A) or the reverse (arm B). The sample here was CD8+ T cells sorted from blood (inferred from file names), taken from a patient given nivolumab and ipilimumab in sequence. The receptors were gathered from a human donor with melanoma.

The V call is TRBV28, the J call TRBJ1-1, with TRBD1 matching 7 bases. The CDR3 covers 14 residues. V trimming: 2 bases; J trimming: 4 bases; junction bases outside the gene matches: 4. Per the germline V gene, CDR1 is MDHEN and CDR2 is SYDVKM. The CDR3 nucleotides are TGTGCCAGCAGTTTAAGGGGGCCGTTCACTGAAGCTTTCTTT. It codes for CASSLRGPFTEAFF.

This clone was seen a handful of times. The rearrangement links TRBV27 to TRBJ2-2, with D maybe TRBD2 (6 bases). Germline values: CDR1 MNHEY, CDR2 SMNVEV (reference sequence). Trimming removed 5 bases at V and 2 bases at J, with 18 bases between. The CDR3 totals 17 residues. The CDR3 sequence is CASSLIGGNANTGELFF. The CDR3 bases are TGTGCCAGCAGTCTCATTGGAGGGAATGCAAACACCGGGGAGCTGTTTTTT.

The CDR3 DNA reads TGTGCCAGCAGCCGGGACAGGGTATATTTCACCTTC. Residues: CASSRDRVYFTF. The chain has TRBV7-3 and TRBJ1-2; 9 bases align to TRBD1. Germline V gene data show CDR1 as SGHTA and CDR2 as FQGTGA. Unmatched junction bases numbered 8, after V lost 5 bases and J lost 13 bases. This CDR3 has 12 amino acids.

This rearrangement joins TRBV6-1 to TRBJ2-2, with 9 bases fitting TRBD2. Germline V lookup: CDR1 MNHNS, CDR2 SASEGT. This CDR3 contains 17 residues. J gave up 4 bases and V 4 bases, and 10 bases lay outside the gene matches. The CDR3 DNA follows: TGTGCCAGCAGTGCCCCTAGCGGGGTGGCTGGCACCGGGGAGCTGTTTTTT. Its protein is CASSAPSGVAGTGELFF.

There are a few counts of this clone. The chain is built from TRBV7-9 and TRBJ1-1; D might be TRBD1 (5 bases). Trimming shortened V by 1 base and J by 7 bases, and 13 bases separated the two germline ends. This CDR3 spans 14 amino acids. CDR1 and CDR2 (germline): SEHNR, FQNEAQ (reference sequence). CDR3 nucleotides: TGTGCCAGCAGCTTAGACGCTGCGGGGGGTGAAGCTTTCTTT. Encoded protein: CASSLDAAGGEAFF.

In this sample, this clone turned up a few times. The chain employs TRBV18 and TRBJ1-1, with a weak D call TRBD1 (5 bases). Germline assignment: CDR1 KGHSH and CDR2 LQKENI. The V and J ends lost 3 bases and 0 bases respectively, with 14 bases between them. The CDR3 runs 16 residues. The CDR3 DNA is TGTGCCAGCTCACCGGAAGGGGCACGGATGAACACTGAAGCTTTCTTT. Translation: CASSPEGARMNTEAFF.

The chain joins TRBV10-3 to TRBJ1-1; TRBD1 aligns across 8 bases. Germline CDR1 is ENHRY and CDR2 is SYGVKD. The V segment lost 6 bases and the J segment 6 bases; nucleotides outside the gene matches: 3. The CDR3 sequence is 12 residues long. CDR3 in amino acids: CAIRAGQAEAFF. The CDR3 DNA sequence: TGTGCCATCAGGGCGGGACAGGCTGAAGCTTTCTTT.

This clone was counted between two and nine times. The chain recombines TRBV6-1 with TRBJ1-5; a weak D match, TRBD1 (5 bases). This CDR3 is 14 amino acids long. Germline-derived CDR1 and CDR2 are MNHNS and SASEGT. Trimming pared 6 bases from V and 5 bases from J, leaving 14 bases between. The CDR3 is CASSSGFGDQPQHF. The CDR3 region has the DNA TGTGCCAGCAGCTCAGGGTTTGGGGATCAGCCCCAGCATTTT.

This chain uses TRBV11-2 with TRBJ1-1; tentatively, D is TRBD1 (5 bases). Looked up from germline, CDR1 is SGHAT and CDR2 is FQNNGV. The CDR3 contains 14 residues. Trimming removed 7 bases at V and 3 bases at J, with 15 bases between. The CDR3 sequence: CASIRAWGDTEAFF. Written as DNA, the CDR3 is TGTGCCAGCATCCGCGCCTGGGGGGACACTGAAGCTTTCTTT.

Concerning this clone: A junction boundary mismatches the germline segment, possibly from a read error. The gene calls are TRBV5-3 and TRBJ1-1; the D is unclear. TRBV5-3 is flagged as an ORF with uncertain function. The CDR3 is made up of 14 amino acids. CDR3 in amino acids: CASSFNGRNTEAFF. In DNA form, the CDR3 reads TGTGCCAGCAGCTTTAATGGGAGGAACACTGAAGCTTTCTTT.

The chain has TRBV10-3 and TRBJ2-7, with no clear D. The CDR3 has 12 amino acids. From germline, CDR1 is ENHRY and CDR2 SYGVKD. V was pared by 0 bases and J by 7 bases, with 7 bases between. The CDR3 reads CAISESVSEQYF. In nucleotides, the CDR3 is TGTGCCATCAGTGAGTCTGTGTCGGAGCAGTACTTC.

This chain connects TRBV6-1 to TRBJ2-1, with 13 nucleotides matching TRBD2. Germline-derived CDR1 and CDR2 are MNHNS and SASEGT. The CDR3 consists of 15 residues. Trimming at V came to 2 bases and at J to 9 bases, leaving 4 bases not matched to a gene. The CDR3: CASSESTSGRAEQFF. CDR3 nucleotides: TGTGCCAGCAGTGAATCAACTAGCGGGAGGGCTGAGCAGTTCTTC.

The V and J genes are TRBV7-2 and TRBJ2-4; D perhaps matches TRBD1 (6 bases). The CDR3 contains 16 residues. Looked up from germline, CDR1 is SGHTA and CDR2 is FQGNSA. Trimming took off 5 bases at V and 6 bases at J, with 20 bases between the two ends. This chain's CDR3 is CASSPWGQGRGNIQYF. Here the CDR3 DNA reads TGTGCCAGCAGCCCCTGGGGGCAGGGGAGAGGAAACATTCAGTACTTC. The entire variable domain, with the rest obtained from reference TRBV7-2 and TRBJ2-4, is as follows: GAGVSQSPSNKVTEKGKDVELRCDPISGHTALYWYRQSLGQGLEFLIYFQGNSAPDKSGLPSDRFSAERTGGSVSTLTIQRTQQEDSAVYLCASSPWGQGRGNIQYFGAGTRLSVL.

This clone was counted a single time. This sequence joins TRBV7-6 and TRBJ2-1; 8 bases are a match to TRBD2. Germline values: CDR1 SGHVS, CDR2 FNYEAQ. V was pared by 5 bases and J by 3 bases, with 3 bases of the junction left unmatched. The CDR3 extends over 14 amino acids. CDR3 coding DNA: TGTGCCAGCAGCCCGGGAGGGCTCTACAATGAGCAGTTCTTC. It is translated as CASSPGGLYNEQFF.

This clone has just a few counts. The rearrangement links TRBV6-5 to TRBJ2-1; 9 nucleotides line up with TRBD1. The CDR3 is made up of 15 amino acids. The J segment lost 3 bases and the V segment lost 5 bases, leaving 5 bases of the junction unmatched. Germline lookup yields CDR1 MNHEY and CDR2 SVGAGI. The CDR3 reads CASSIQGQGYNEQFF. In nucleotides, the CDR3 is TGTGCCAGCAGTATACAGGGACAGGGCTACAATGAGCAGTTCTTC.

This clone was detected only a few times. V and J are TRBV13 and TRBJ2-7, with 7 bases that match TRBD1. This CDR3 region has 13 residues. CDR1 and CDR2 from the germline V gene are PRHDT and FYEKMQ (reference sequence). V trimming: 6 bases; J trimming: 0 bases; junction bases outside the gene matches: 2. CDR3 sequence: CASRSGGSYEQYF. The CDR3 DNA reads TGTGCCAGCAGATCAGGGGGCTCCTACGAGCAGTACTTC.

V and J are TRBV7-9 and TRBJ1-2; TRBD1 might be the D (6 bases). This CDR3 is 14 amino acids long. In germline, CDR1 is SEHNR, CDR2 FQNEAQ (reference sequence). The germline V and J ends were trimmed by 4 bases and 4 bases, with 13 bases remaining between them. CDR3 in amino acids: CASSYSDRSYGYTF. The CDR3 DNA is TGTGCCAGCAGCTACTCGGACAGATCCTATGGCTACACCTTC.

This sequence joins TRBV9 and TRBJ2-3; 7 bases are a match to TRBD1. With 4 bases clipped from V and 0 bases from J, the junction kept 11 bases outside the gene matches. CDR3 length: 17 residues. The germline CDR1 and CDR2 sequences are SGDLS and YYNGEE. This CDR3 is CASSPRQGPPSTDTQYF. The CDR3, as DNA: TGTGCCAGCAGCCCTCGACAGGGCCCCCCGAGCACAGATACGCAGTATTTT. The variable domain in full, with the rest retrieved from reference TRBV9 and TRBJ2-3, is DSGVTQTPKHLITATGQRVTLRCSPRSGDLSVYWYQQSLDQGLQFLIQYYNGEERAKGNILERFSAQQFPDLHSELNLSSLELGDSALYFCASSPRQGPPSTDTQYFGPGTRLTVL.

This sequence joins TRBV7-6 and TRBJ2-1; 7 bases line up with TRBD2. Germline loops: CDR1 SGHVS, CDR2 FNYEAQ. This CDR3 contains 17 residues. The J segment lost 6 bases and the V segment lost 0 bases, leaving 11 bases of the junction unmatched. CDR3 loop: CASSLASTTSFVNEQFF. For the CDR3, the DNA is TGTGCCAGCAGCTTAGCGTCGACGACTAGCTTTGTCAATGAGCAGTTCTTC.